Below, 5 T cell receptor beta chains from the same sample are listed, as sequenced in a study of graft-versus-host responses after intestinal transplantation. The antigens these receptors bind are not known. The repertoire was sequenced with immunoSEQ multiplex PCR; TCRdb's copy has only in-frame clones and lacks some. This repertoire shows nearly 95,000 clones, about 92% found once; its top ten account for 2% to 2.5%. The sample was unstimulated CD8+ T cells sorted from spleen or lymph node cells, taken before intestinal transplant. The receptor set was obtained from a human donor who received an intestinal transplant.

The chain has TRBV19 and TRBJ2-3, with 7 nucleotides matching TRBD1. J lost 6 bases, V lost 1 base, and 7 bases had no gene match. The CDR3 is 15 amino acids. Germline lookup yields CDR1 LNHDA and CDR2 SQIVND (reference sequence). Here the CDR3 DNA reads TGTGCCAGTAGTATAGGGGACAGATCCCAGGATACGCAGTATTTT. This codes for CASSIGDRSQDTQYF.

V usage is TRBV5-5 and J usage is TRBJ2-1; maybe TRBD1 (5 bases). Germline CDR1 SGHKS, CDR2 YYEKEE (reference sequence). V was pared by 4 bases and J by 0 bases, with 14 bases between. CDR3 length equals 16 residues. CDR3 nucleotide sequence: TGTGCCAGCAGCGTCGACAGTTACAACTCCTACAATGAGCAGTTCTTC. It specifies CASSVDSYNSYNEQFF.

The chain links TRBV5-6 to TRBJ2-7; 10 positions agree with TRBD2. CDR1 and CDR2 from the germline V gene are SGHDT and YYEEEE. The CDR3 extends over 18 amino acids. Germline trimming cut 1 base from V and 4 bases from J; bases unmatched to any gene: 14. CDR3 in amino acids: CASSLTGDSGGPGYEQYF. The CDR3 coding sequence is TGTGCCAGCAGCTTGACAGGGGATAGCGGGGGGCCCGGGTACGAGCAGTACTTC.

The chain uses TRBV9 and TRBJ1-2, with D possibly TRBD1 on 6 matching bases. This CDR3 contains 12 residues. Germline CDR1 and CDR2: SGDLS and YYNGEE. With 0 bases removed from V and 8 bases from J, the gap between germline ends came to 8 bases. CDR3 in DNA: TGTGCCAGCAGCGTAGAGGGGGAAGGCTACACCTTC. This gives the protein CASSVEGEGYTF. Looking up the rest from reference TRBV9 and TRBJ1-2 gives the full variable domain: DSGVTQTPKHLITATGQRVTLRCSPRSGDLSVYWYQQSLDQGLQFLIQYYNGEERAKGNILERFSAQQFPDLHSELNLSSLELGDSALYFCASSVEGEGYTFGSGTRLTVV.

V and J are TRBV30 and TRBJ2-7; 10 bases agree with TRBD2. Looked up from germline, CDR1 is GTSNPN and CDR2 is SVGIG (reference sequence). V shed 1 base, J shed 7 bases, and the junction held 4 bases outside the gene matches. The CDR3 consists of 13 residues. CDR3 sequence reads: CAWSGVSGGEQYF. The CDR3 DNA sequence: TGTGCCTGGAGTGGGGTTAGCGGGGGGGAGCAGTACTTC.